This T cell receptor (beta chain) was sequenced for a study of CD8+CD57+ T cells in acquired aplastic anemia. About the study: The study obtained an average of approximately 3 ug of DNA from sorted CD4+ and CD8+ cells.

Germline V gene data show CDR1 as ENHRY and CDR2 as SYGVKD. V was clipped by 4 bases and J by 2 bases; unmatched bases: 1. This CDR3 has 13 amino acids. Genomic DNA acted as the template from which TCR beta VDJ combination and CDR3 sequence profiling were carried out. TCRdb ran MiXCR on the reads and lists one entry per CDR3 protein. This repertoire shows 150,000 to 200,000 distinct CDR3 sequences, roughly 47% found once; its top ten account for over 0.95%. Study results and caveats: Levels of CD8+ Simpson's diversity were not significantly distinct in patients versus controls.

With respect to this clonotype: Its antigen remains unidentified.

Sequenced material: sorted CD4+, CD8+, or CD8+CD57+ T cells (not recorded which) from PBMCs. The sequence came from a human donor in good health. The chain recombines TRBV10-3 with TRBJ1-2; TRBD1 matches 7 bases. CDR3 in amino acids: CAISGDSNYGYTF. For the CDR3, the DNA is TGTGCCATCAGTGGGGACAGCAACTATGGCTACACCTTC.